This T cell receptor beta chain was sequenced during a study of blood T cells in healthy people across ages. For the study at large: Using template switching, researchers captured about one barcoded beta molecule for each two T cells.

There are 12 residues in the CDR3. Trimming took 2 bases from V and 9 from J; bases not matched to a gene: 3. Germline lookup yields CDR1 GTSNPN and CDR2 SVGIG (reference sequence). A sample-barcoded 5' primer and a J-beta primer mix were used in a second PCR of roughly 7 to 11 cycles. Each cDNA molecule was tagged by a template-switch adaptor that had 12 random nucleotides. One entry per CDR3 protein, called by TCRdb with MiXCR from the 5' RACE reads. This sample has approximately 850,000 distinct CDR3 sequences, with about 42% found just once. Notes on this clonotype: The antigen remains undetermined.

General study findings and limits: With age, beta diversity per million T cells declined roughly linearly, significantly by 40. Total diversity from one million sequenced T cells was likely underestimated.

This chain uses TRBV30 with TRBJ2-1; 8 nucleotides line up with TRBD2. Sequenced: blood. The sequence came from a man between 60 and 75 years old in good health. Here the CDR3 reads CAWSYGTSEQFF. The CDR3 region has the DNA TGTGCCTGGAGTTACGGGACTAGTGAGCAGTTCTTC.